What follows describes a single T cell receptor (beta chain). Its cognate antigen is unknown. This entry is derived from a study of PD-1 blockade in classical Hodgkin lymphoma. Looking at the study overall: Patients were dosed intravenously with nivolumab at 3 mg/kg every 2 weeks.

Every single patient, without exception, relapsed after autologous stem cell transplantation, and brentuximab vedotin exposure varied. From thawed PBMCs, CD8+ T cells were isolated by magnetic negative selection. Notes on the study in general: Some patients started nivolumab under 1 year after ASCT, and they were excluded. Reports described newly diagnosed patients as having lower baseline TCR diversity than healthy donors. A significant rise in TCR diversity by C4D1 was seen for CD4+ but not CD8+ cells.

Using immunoSEQ multiplex PCR, the repertoire was profiled, and TCRdb retains in-frame clones only, with some absent. This table has some 25,000 clones, about 90% appearing once. The starting material was CD8+ T cells from blood, obtained at baseline. The receptor was derived from a human donor with classical Hodgkin lymphoma.

The CDR3 protein is CASMAWGSNTGELFF. In DNA, the CDR3 is TGTGCCAGCATGGCGTGGGGGTCGAACACCGGGGAGCTGTTTTTT. The chain carries TRBV27 and TRBJ2-2; either TRBD1 or TRBD2 may fit D (5 bases each). V lost 7 bases, J lost 0 bases, and 12 bases lay in between. Germline assignment: CDR1 MNHEY and CDR2 SMNVEV (reference sequence). This CDR3 is built from 15 residues.